Below, one T cell receptor (beta chain) is given with its context. Its antigen is as yet unknown. These data come from a study of T cell responses to AZD1222 COVID-19 vaccine. General study findings and limits: Two doses of AZD1222 preceded a rise in Spike-specific TCR breadth and depth. Possibly, clonal diversity was underestimated; donors were largely white British and included more females.

The method was immunoSEQ multiplex PCR; TCRdb's version includes in-frame clones alone and lacks a portion of them. Among 95,000 to 150,000 clones, roughly 87% were seen once, and the ten largest hold roughly 4.4%. This CDR3 spans 14 amino acids. V gave up 2 bases and J gave up 2 bases, with 10 bases separating them. Germline V gene data show CDR1 as LNHDA and CDR2 as SQIVND (reference sequence). The starting material was peripheral blood, obtained on day 0 of MenACWY control vaccination. The sequence was obtained from an adult in good health. The gene calls are TRBV19 and TRBJ2-7; D unresolved. The CDR3 region is CASSISGQAYEQYF. CDR3 nucleotide sequence: TGTGCCAGTAGTATATCCGGGCAGGCCTACGAGCAGTACTTC.